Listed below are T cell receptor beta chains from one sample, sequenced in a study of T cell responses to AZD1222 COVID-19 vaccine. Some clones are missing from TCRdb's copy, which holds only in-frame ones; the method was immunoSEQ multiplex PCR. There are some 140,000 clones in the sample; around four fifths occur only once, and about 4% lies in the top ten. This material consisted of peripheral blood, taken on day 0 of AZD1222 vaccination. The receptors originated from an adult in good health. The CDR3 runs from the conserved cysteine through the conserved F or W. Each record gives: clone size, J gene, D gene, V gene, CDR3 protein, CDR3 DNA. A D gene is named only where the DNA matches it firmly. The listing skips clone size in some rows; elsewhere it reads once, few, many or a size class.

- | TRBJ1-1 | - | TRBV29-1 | CSVALSAEAFF | TGCAGCGTTGCTTTATCTGCTGAAGCTTTCTTT
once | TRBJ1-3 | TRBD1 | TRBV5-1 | CASSSEQGSFGNTIYF | TGCGCCAGCAGCTCGGAACAGGGGTCCTTCGGAAACACCATATATTTT
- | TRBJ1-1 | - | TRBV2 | CASSETDTNTEAFF | TGTGCCAGCAGTGAAACGGACACCAACACTGAAGCTTTCTTT
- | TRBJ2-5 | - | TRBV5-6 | CASSPAARETQYF | TGTGCCAGCAGTCCTGCTGCACGGGAGACCCAGTACTTC
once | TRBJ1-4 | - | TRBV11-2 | CASSLTQANEKLFF | TGTGCCAGCAGCTTAACCCAGGCTAATGAAAAACTGTTTTTT
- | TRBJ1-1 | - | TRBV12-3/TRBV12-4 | CASLKWDSTEAFF | TGTGCCAGCCTTAAATGGGATTCCACTGAAGCTTTCTTT
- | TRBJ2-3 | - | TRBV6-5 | CASSPPQQLGTQYF | TGTGCCAGCAGTCCCCCTCAGCAGCTGGGTACGCAGTATTTT
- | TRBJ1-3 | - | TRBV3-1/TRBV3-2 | CASSQERGFSSGNTIYF | TGTGCCAGCAGCCAAGAAAGGGGGTTCAGCTCTGGAAACACCATATATTTT
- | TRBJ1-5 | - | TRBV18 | CASSPQDTGPPVHQPQHF | TGTGCCAGCTCACCGCAAGACACGGGACCCCCGGTACATCAGCCCCAGCATTTT
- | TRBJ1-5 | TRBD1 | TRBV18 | CASSHTGTGGGQPQHF | TGTGCCAGCTCACATACCGGGACAGGGGGCGGTCAGCCCCAGCATTTT
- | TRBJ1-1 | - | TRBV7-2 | CASSSGGRNTEAFF | TGTGCCAGCAGCTCCGGGGGACGGAACACTGAAGCTTTCTTT
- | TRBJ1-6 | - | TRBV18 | CASSPIPGSYNSPLHF | TGTGCCAGCTCACCGATTCCGGGCTCTTATAATTCACCCCTCCACTTT
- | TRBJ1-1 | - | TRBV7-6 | CASSLDQNSEAFF | TGTGCCAGCAGCTTAGATCAAAACTCTGAAGCTTTCTTT
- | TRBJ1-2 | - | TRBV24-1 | CATRDGSPYGYTF | TGTGCCACCAGGGACGGATCTCCCTATGGCTACACCTTC
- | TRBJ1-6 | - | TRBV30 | CAWSVGIGGAYNSPLHF | TGTGCCTGGAGTGTAGGTATAGGGGGTGCCTATAATTCACCCCTCCACTTT
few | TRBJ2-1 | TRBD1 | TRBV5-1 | CASSLSWGQGGYEQFF | TGCGCCAGCAGCTTGTCTTGGGGACAGGGGGGGTATGAGCAGTTCTTC
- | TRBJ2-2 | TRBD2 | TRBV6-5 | CALWAGDTGELFF | TGTGCCCTATGGGCGGGAGACACCGGGGAGCTGTTTTTT
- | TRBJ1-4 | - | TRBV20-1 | CSASWPNEKLFF | TGCAGTGCTAGTTGGCCTAATGAAAAACTGTTTTTT
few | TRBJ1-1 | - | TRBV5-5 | CASSPSGTEGTEAFF | TGTGCCAGCAGCCCTAGTGGGACGGAGGGGACTGAAGCTTTCTTT